This T cell receptor (beta chain) was sequenced during a study of blood T cells in healthy people across ages. General study results and limits: With donor CMV status unknown, expanded clonotype changes were possibly confounded.

With V trimmed by 2 bases and J by 6 bases, 15 bases remained unmatched. Germline-derived CDR1 and CDR2 are MNHEY and SMNVEV (reference sequence). The CDR3 covers 18 residues. This clonotype was observed many times. Its specificity is not known. With a J-beta primer mix and a sample-barcoded 5' primer, a second PCR ran roughly 6 to 11 cycles. MiXCR, run by TCRdb on the 5' RACE reads, gives a single entry per CDR3 protein. Among over a million distinct CDR3 sequences, approximately 38% were seen once, and the ten largest hold roughly 7.9%. The receptor was derived from a woman aged 18-35 years in good health. The chain recombines TRBV27 with TRBJ2-3; 9 bases align to TRBD1. Material: blood. The CDR3 coding sequence is TGTGCCAGCAGTTTAGTACCCCCTCCGGGACAGGGTAGGGATACGCAGTATTTT. This codes for CASSLVPPPGQGRDTQYF.